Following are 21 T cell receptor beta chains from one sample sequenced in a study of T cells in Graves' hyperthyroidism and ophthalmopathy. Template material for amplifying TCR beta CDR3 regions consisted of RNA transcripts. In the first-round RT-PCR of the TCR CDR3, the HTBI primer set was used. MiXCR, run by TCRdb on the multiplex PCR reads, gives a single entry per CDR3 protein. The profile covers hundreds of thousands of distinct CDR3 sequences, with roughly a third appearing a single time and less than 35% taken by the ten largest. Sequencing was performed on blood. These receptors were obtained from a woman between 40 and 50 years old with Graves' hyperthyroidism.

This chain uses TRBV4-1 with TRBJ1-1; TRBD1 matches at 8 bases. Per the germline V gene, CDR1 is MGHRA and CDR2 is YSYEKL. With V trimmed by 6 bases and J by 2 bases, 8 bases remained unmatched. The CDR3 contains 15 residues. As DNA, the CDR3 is TGCGCCAGCAGTCCCCAGACAGGGGCTAACACTGAAGCTTTCTTT. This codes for CASSPQTGANTEAFF.

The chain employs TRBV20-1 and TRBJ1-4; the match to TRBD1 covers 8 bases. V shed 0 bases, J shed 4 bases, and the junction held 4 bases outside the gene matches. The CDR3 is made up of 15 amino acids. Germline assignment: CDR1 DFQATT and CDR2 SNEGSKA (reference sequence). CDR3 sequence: CSARDPTGVNEKLFF. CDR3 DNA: TGCAGTGCTAGAGATCCGACAGGGGTTAATGAAAAACTGTTTTTT.

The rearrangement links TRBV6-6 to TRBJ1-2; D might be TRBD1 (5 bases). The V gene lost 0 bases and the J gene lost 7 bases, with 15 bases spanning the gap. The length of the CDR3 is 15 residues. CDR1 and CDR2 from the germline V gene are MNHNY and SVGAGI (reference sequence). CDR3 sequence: CASSYSEVRAGGYTF. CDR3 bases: TGTGCCAGCAGTTACTCGGAGGTCAGGGCTGGTGGCTACACCTTC.

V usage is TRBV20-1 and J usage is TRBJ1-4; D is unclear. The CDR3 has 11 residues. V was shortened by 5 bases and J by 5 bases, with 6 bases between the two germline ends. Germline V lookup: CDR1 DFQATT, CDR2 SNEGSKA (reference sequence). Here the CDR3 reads CSAGWNEKLFF. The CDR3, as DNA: TGCAGTGCTGGTTGGAATGAAAAACTGTTTTTT.

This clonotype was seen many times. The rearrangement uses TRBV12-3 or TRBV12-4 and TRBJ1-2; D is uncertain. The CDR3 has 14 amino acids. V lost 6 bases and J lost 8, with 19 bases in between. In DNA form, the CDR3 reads TGTGCCAGCAGGACTTCAGGTGCGGGGAGAGGCTACACCTTC. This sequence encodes CASRTSGAGRGYTF.

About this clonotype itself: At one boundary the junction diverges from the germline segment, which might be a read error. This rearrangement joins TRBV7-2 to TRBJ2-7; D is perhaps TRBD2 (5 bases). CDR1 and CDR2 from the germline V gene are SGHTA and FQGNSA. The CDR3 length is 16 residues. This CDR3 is CASSQGRLGTSREQYF. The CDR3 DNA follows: TGCGCCAGCAGCCAAGGGAGACTGGGTACTTCCAGGGAGCAGTACTTC.

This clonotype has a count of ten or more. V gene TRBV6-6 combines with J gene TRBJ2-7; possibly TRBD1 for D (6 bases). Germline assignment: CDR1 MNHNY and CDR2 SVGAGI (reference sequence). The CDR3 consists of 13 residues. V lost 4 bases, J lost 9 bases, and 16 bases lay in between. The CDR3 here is CASSSRHLRGQYF. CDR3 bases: TGTGCCAGCAGTTCCCGACATCTCAGGGGGCAGTACTTC.

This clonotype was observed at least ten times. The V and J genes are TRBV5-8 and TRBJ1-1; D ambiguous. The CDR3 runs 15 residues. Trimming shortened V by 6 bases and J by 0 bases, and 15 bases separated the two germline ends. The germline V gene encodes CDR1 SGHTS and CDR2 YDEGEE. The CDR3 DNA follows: TGTGCCAGCACCCGAGGGCCTCTGATGAACACTGAAGCTTTCTTT. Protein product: CASTRGPLMNTEAFF.

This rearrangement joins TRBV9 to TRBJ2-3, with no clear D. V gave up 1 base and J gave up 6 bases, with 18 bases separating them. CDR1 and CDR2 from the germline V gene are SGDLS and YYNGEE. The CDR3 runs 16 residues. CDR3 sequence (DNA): TGTGCCAGCAGCGTATTAGGTTCCCCCCTACTGGATACGCAGTATTTT. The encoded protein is CASSVLGSPLLDTQYF.

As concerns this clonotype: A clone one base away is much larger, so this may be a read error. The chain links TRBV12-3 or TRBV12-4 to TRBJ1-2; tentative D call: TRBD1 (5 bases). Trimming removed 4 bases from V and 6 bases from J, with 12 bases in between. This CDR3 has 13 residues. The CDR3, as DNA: TGTGCCAGCAGTTCACCCGTCAGGGATGGCTACACCTTC. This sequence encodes CASSSPVRDGYTF.

The CDR3 loop is CASSQGWGSSYEQYF. DNA of the CDR3: TGTGCCAGCAGCCAAGGTTGGGGGAGCTCCTACGAGCAGTACTTC. The V and J genes are TRBV14 and TRBJ2-7; perhaps D is TRBD1 or TRBD2 (5 bases each). CDR3 length equals 15 residues. V lost 1 base and J 0 bases, leaving 10 bases between the germline ends. The germline V gene has CDR1 SGHDN and CDR2 FVKESK.

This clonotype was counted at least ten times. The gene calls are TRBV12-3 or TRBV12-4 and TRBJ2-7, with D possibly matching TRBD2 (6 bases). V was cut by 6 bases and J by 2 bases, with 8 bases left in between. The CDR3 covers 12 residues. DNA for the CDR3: TGTGCCAGCAGGGGACTGACCTACGAGCAGTACTTC. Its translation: CASRGLTYEQYF.

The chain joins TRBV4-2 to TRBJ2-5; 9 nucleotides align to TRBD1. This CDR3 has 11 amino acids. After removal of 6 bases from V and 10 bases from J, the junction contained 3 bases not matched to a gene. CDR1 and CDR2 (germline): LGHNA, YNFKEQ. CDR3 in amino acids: CASSRQGGQYF. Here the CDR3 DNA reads TGTGCCAGCAGTCGACAGGGGGGCCAGTACTTC.

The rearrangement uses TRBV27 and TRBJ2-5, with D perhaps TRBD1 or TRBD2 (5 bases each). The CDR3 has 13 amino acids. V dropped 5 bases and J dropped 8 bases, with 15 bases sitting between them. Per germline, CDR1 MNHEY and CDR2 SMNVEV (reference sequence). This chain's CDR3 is CASSKRGAITQYF. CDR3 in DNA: TGTGCCAGCAGTAAAAGAGGGGCCATAACCCAGTACTTC.

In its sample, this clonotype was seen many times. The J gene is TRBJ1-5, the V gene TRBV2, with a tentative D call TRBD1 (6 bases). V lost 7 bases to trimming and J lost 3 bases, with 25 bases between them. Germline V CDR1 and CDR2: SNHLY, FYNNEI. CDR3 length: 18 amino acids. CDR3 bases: TGTGCCAGCAACCCAGGGCTTATGGGGGCGAAATACAATCAGCCCCAGCATTTT. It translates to CASNPGLMGAKYNQPQHF.

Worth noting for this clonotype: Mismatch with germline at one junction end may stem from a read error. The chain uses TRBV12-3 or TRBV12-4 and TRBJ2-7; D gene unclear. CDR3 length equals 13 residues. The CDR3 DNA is TGTGCCAGCAGCTTAGTAGGTTCGGGCGAGCAGTACTTC. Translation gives CASSLVGSGEQYF.

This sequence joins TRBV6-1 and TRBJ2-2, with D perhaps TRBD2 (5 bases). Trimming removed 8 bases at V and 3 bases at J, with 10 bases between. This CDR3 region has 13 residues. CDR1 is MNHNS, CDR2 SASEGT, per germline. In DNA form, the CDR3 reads TGTGCCAGCCGGGAATTCTACACCGGGGAGCTGTTTTTT. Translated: CASREFYTGELFF.

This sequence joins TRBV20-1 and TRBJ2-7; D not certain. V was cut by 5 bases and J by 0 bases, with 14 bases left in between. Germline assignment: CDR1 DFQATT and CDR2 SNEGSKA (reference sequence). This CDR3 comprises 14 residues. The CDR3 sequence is CSAGTPGLSYEQYF. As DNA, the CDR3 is TGCAGTGCTGGAACCCCGGGTCTCTCCTACGAGCAGTACTTC.

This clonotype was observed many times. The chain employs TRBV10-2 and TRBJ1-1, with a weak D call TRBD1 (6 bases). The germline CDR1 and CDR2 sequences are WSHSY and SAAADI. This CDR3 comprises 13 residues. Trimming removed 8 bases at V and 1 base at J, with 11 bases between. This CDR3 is CASSGAPNTEAFF. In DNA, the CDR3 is TGCGCCAGCTCAGGGGCACCGAACACTGAAGCTTTCTTT.

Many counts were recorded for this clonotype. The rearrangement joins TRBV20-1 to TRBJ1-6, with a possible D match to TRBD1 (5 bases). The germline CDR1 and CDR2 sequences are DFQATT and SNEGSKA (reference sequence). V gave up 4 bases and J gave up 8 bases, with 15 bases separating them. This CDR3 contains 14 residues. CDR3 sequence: CSATDSPFDSPLHF. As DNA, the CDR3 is TGCAGTGCTACCGACAGCCCTTTCGATTCACCCCTCCACTTT.

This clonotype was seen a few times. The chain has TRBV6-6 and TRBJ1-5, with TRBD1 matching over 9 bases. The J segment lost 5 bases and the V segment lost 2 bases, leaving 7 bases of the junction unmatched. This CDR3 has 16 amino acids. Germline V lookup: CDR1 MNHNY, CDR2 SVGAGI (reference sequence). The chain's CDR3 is CASSYTTGQGHQPQHF. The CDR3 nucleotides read TGTGCCAGCAGTTACACCACGGGACAGGGCCATCAGCCCCAGCATTTT.